These T cell receptor beta chains were read from a single sample in a study of blood T cell repertoires in COVID-19. The assay was immunoSEQ multiplex PCR, and TCRdb's table has in-frame clones only and misses some. The sample contains 400,000 to 550,000 clones, approximately 90% of which appear only once. Sequenced: PBMCs or T cells enriched from blood (not recorded which). Source of these receptors: a young woman with acute COVID-19. Each CDR3 is given with its conserved first and last residue.

v_gene,j_gene,CDR3aa
TRBV6-6,TRBJ2-1,CASTEQASGRSEQFF
TRBV18,TRBJ1-2,CASSPVANYGYTF
TRBV19,TRBJ2-7,CASSISPSGHYEQYF
TRBV4-1,TRBJ2-3,CASSQRGLAGPTDTQYF
TRBV14,TRBJ1-1,CASRTTGYDTEAFF
TRBV3-1/TRBV3-2,TRBJ2-7,CASSQGRGSYEQYF
TRBV5-6,TRBJ2-7,CASSLFMGGYEQYF
TRBV7-8,TRBJ2-1,CASSTSSGGEQFF
TRBV4-3,TRBJ2-7,CASSQDRAYEQYF
TRBV28,TRBJ2-7,CASPPTSGRQLNEQYF